These 5 T cell receptor beta chains came from one sample sequenced in a study of human T cells and chemical hapten exposure. TCRdb re-called the RACE reads with MiXCR, one entry per CDR3 protein. The repertoire holds roughly 100,000 distinct CDR3 sequences, with less than 35% as singletons. Time point of the sample: patch test 3, about 24 weeks after DPC sensitization. Treatment described: therapeutic diphenylcyclopropenone sensitization with weekly scalp DPC. Specimen: whole blood, collected in connection with sensitization to the hapten diphenylcyclopropenone (DPC). The receptors were gathered from a man aged 40-49 years with alopecia areata. Some clones in this sample may be carry-over from other donors' samples.

This clonotype was recorded a few times. The J gene is TRBJ2-1, the V gene TRBV6-5; TRBD2 aligns across 7 bases. V was clipped by 3 bases and J by 2 bases; unmatched bases: 4. The CDR3 runs to 15 residues. Per germline, CDR1 MNHEY and CDR2 SVGAGI. For the CDR3, the DNA is TGTGCCAGCAGTTATACTAGCGCTACCTACAATGAGCAGTTCTTC. It yields the protein CASSYTSATYNEQFF.

This clonotype was seen only a few times. The V gene is TRBV29-1, the J gene TRBJ2-1; 7 bases line up with TRBD1. Germline values: CDR1 SQVTM, CDR2 ANQGSEA. This CDR3 is 12 amino acids long. Trimming removed 6 bases from V and 3 bases from J; junction bases left unmatched: 2. CDR3 sequence reads: CSVDRVYNEQFF. The DNA of the CDR3 is TGCAGCGTCGACAGGGTCTACAATGAGCAGTTCTTC.

J is TRBJ1-3 and V is TRBV30, with 10 positions matching TRBD1. J was trimmed by 0 bases and V by 2 bases; bases with no gene match: 7. The CDR3 has 17 residues. Germline lookup yields CDR1 GTSNPN and CDR2 SVGIG (reference sequence). The CDR3 loop reads CAWSPRDRGYSGNTIYF. The CDR3, as DNA: TGTGCCTGGAGTCCCCGGGACAGGGGATACTCTGGAAACACCATATATTTT.

The chain couples TRBV7-2 to TRBJ2-1, with 7 positions matching TRBD1. In germline, CDR1 is SGHTA, CDR2 FQGNSA. This CDR3 comprises 16 residues. The V and J ends lost 4 bases and 4 bases, in that order; junction bases with no gene match: 10. CDR3 in amino acids: CASSSRQGQRYNEQFF. The CDR3 nucleotides are TGTGCCAGCAGCTCCCGACAGGGACAACGGTACAATGAGCAGTTCTTC. Drawing the rest from reference TRBV7-2 and TRBJ2-1, the complete variable domain is GAGVSQSPSNKVTEKGKDVELRCDPISGHTALYWYRQSLGQGLEFLIYFQGNSAPDKSGLPSDRFSAERTGGSVSTLTIQRTQQEDSAVYLCASSSRQGQRYNEQFFGPGTRLTVL.

This clonotype showed up many times. At one end, the junction sequence differs from germline, possibly due to a read error. The CDR3 here is CSVEVTDTQYF. The CDR3 DNA sequence: TGCAGCGTGGAAGTAACAGATACGCAGTATTTT. This chain connects TRBV29-1 to TRBJ2-3; D is unclear. CDR1 and CDR2 from the germline V gene are SQVTM and ANQGSEA. The CDR3 runs to 11 residues.